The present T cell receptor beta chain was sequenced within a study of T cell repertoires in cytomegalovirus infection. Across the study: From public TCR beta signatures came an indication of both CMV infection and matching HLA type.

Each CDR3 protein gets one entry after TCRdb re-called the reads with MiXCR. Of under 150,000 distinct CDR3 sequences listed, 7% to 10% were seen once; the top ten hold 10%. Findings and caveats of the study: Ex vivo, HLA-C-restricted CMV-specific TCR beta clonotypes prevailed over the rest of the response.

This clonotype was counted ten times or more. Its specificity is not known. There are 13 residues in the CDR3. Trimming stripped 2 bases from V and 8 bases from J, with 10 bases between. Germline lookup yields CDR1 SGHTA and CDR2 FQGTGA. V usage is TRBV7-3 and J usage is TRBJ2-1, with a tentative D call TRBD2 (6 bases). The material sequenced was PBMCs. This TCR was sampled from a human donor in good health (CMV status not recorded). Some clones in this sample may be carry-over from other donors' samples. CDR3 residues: CASSLYPGDEQFF. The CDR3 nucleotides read TGTGCCAGCAGCTTATATCCGGGAGATGAGCAGTTCTTC.